These 17 T cell receptor beta chains share one sample of origin, sequenced in a study of blood T cell repertoires in COVID-19. Repertoires were generated with immunoSEQ multiplex PCR, while TCRdb's copy carries only in-frame clones and drops some. This sample has fewer than 250,000 clones, with roughly 84% found just once. Source material: peripheral blood. Receptor source: an elderly woman with COVID-19, enrolled during active disease.

The rearrangement uses TRBV4-1 and TRBJ2-3; 8 bases fit TRBD1. Germline V gene lookup returns CDR1 MGHRA and CDR2 YSYEKL. J gave up 3 bases and V 1 base, and 9 bases lay outside the gene matches. This CDR3 is built from 17 residues. The CDR3 DNA reads TGCGCCAGCAGCCAAGGGCTACTCGACAGGGGAACAGATACGCAGTATTTT. Its protein product is CASSQGLLDRGTDTQYF.

CDR3: CASRAEREAFF. The CDR3 DNA reads as TGTGCCAGCCGAGCCGAACGGGAAGCTTTCTTT. V and J are TRBV4-2 and TRBJ1-1; D unresolved. The CDR3 consists of 11 residues. Trimming shortened V by 8 bases and J by 8 bases, and 12 bases separated the two germline ends. Looked up from germline, CDR1 is LGHNA and CDR2 is YNFKEQ.

This clone was seen a handful of times. The J gene is TRBJ1-2, the V gene TRBV28; the match to TRBD1 covers 9 bases. This CDR3 has 15 amino acids. In germline, CDR1 is MDHEN, CDR2 SYDVKM. Unmatched junction bases numbered 9, after V lost 6 bases and J lost 4 bases. This CDR3 is CASSLLQGAGYGYTF. The CDR3 bases are TGTGCCAGCAGCCTCTTACAGGGGGCGGGCTATGGCTACACCTTC.

Concerning this clone itself: Other DNA variants within this sample encode the same CDR3. The chain combines TRBV7-2 with TRBJ1-6, with D perhaps matching TRBD1 (5 bases). The CDR3 extends over 14 amino acids. In germline, CDR1 is SGHTA, CDR2 FQGNSA. Between the trimmed V and J ends, which lost 2 bases and 7 bases, there was a span of 9 bases. The CDR3 coding sequence is TGTGCCAGCAGCTTATCCGGGGGAAATTCACCCCTCCACTTT. Its protein product is CASSLSGGNSPLHF.

The CDR3 is CASRTGQGASDTQYF. The CDR3 DNA reads TGTGCCAGCAGAACGGGACAGGGGGCCTCAGATACGCAGTATTTT. The chain recombines TRBV2 with TRBJ2-3; 12 nucleotides align to TRBD1. V shed 6 bases and J 4 bases; nucleotides not matched to a gene: 5. The germline V gene has CDR1 SNHLY and CDR2 FYNNEI. The CDR3 is 15 residues long.

The chain combines TRBV24-1 with TRBJ1-2, with D maybe TRBD1 (5 bases). V was clipped by 3 bases and J by 8 bases, with 15 bases between them. CDR3 size: 14 residues. Germline values: CDR1 KGHDR, CDR2 SFDVKD. CDR3: CATSDPRGVEGYTF. The CDR3 DNA reads TGTGCCACCAGTGATCCTCGGGGGGTGGAAGGCTACACCTTC.

The chain combines TRBV10-3 with TRBJ1-1; 9 nucleotides line up with TRBD1. There are 15 residues in the CDR3. CDR1 and CDR2 (germline): ENHRY, SYGVKD. CDR3: CAARDRDGWDTEAFF. The CDR3 coding sequence is TGTGCGGCCAGGGACAGGGATGGTTGGGACACTGAAGCTTTCTTT.

V usage is TRBV19 and J usage is TRBJ1-2; 7 positions match TRBD1. This CDR3 has 14 amino acids. CDR1 is LNHDA, CDR2 SQIVND, per germline (reference sequence). Unmatched junction bases numbered 12, after V lost 6 bases and J lost 8 bases. The CDR3 loop is CASRSRTGEGGYTF. The CDR3 nucleotides are TGTGCCAGTAGGTCCAGAACAGGGGAAGGAGGCTACACCTTC.

For the CDR3, the DNA is TGTGCCAGCAGCTTGGTTGGGGGCGAGGATGGCTACACCTTC. Its translation is CASSLVGGEDGYTF. V and J are TRBV5-6 and TRBJ1-2; D may be TRBD1 (6 bases). Germline CDR1 reads SGHDT; CDR2 reads YYEEEE. Trimming took 0 bases from V and 6 from J, leaving 12 bases between them. The CDR3 consists of 14 residues.

The rearrangement links TRBV6-4 to TRBJ2-3; 7 bases are a match to TRBD1. This CDR3 has 14 residues. CDR1 MRHNA and CDR2 SNTAGT come from the germline V gene. Trimming took 3 bases from V and 1 from J; bases not matched to a gene: 1. The CDR3 DNA is TGTGCCAGCAGTGAAACAGGGGGCACAGATACGCAGTATTTT. Amino acid sequence: CASSETGGTDTQYF.

The J gene is TRBJ1-1, the V gene TRBV7-2; D remains ambiguous. From germline, CDR1 is SGHTA and CDR2 FQGNSA. CDR3 length: 14 amino acids. Deletions cut 4 bases from V and 2 bases from J, with 11 bases between. CDR3 residues: CASSSTAGNTEAFF. CDR3 sequence (DNA): TGTGCCAGCAGCTCTACAGCGGGAAACACTGAAGCTTTCTTT.

The chain uses TRBV19 and TRBJ1-6; D remains ambiguous. Trimming stripped 7 bases from V and 5 bases from J, with 6 bases between. Germline V gene lookup returns CDR1 LNHDA and CDR2 SQIVND (reference sequence). CDR3 length equals 12 residues. As DNA, the CDR3 is TGTGCCAGTACAGATCATAATTCACCCCTCCACTTT. Translating it yields CASTDHNSPLHF.

The chain uses TRBV7-9 and TRBJ2-5, with 8 bases fitting TRBD2. The CDR3 spans 15 residues. From germline, CDR1 is SEHNR and CDR2 FQNEAQ (reference sequence). The J segment lost 3 bases and the V segment lost 10 bases, leaving 13 bases of the junction unmatched. CDR3 sequence reads: CATGPQRGLEETQYF. The CDR3 nucleotides read TGTGCCACTGGGCCTCAGCGGGGGTTAGAAGAGACCCAGTACTTC.

The chain combines TRBV5-4 with TRBJ2-1; the match to TRBD1 covers 9 bases. Germline V gene sequence: CDR1 SGHNT, CDR2 YYREEE (reference sequence). J lost 6 bases, V lost 3 bases, and 4 bases had no gene match. CDR3 length: 14 residues. The CDR3 protein is CASSSGTGSNEQFF. Written as DNA, the CDR3 is TGTGCCAGCAGCTCCGGGACAGGGAGCAATGAGCAGTTCTTC.

This clone was seen only once. This chain links TRBV7-2 with TRBJ2-5; D uncertain. V was trimmed by 6 bases and J by 4 bases, leaving 9 bases between them. The germline CDR1 and CDR2 sequences are SGHTA and FQGNSA. The CDR3 length is 12 residues. CDR3 nucleotides: TGTGCCAGCAGTTCCCCCGGAGAGACCCAGTACTTC. Protein sequence: CASSSPGETQYF.

The chain recombines TRBV6-5 with TRBJ1-5, with D possibly TRBD1 on 6 matching bases. V shed 6 bases and J shed 0 bases, with 12 bases lying between them. Germline V gene sequence: CDR1 MNHEY, CDR2 SVGAGI. The CDR3 is made up of 15 amino acids. DNA of the CDR3: TGTGCCAGCAGCACTGGACAGCTTAGCAATCAGCCCCAGCATTTT. Its protein is CASSTGQLSNQPQHF.

The CDR3 sequence is CASSKDGPGNEKLFF. The CDR3 nucleotides read TGTGCCAGCAGCAAAGATGGGCCGGGGAATGAAAAACTGTTTTTT. J is TRBJ1-4 and V is TRBV7-2, with D unclear. The CDR3 contains 15 residues. The ends were cut back, 5 bases at V and 5 bases at J, with 15 bases in the middle. CDR1 is SGHTA, CDR2 FQGNSA, per germline.